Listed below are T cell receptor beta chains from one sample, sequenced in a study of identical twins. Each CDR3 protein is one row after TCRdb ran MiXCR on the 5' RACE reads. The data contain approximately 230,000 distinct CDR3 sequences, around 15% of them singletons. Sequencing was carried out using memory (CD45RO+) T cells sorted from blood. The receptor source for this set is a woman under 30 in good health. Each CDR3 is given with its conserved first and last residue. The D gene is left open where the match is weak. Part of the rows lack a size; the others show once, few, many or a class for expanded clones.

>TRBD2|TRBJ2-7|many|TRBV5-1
TGCGCCAGCAGCTTCCCTAGCGGGGGGAGCGAGCAGTACTTC
CASSFPSGGSEQYF
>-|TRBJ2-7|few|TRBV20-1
TGCAGTGCCCGAGGGGGACCTAATAAGGAGCAGTACTTC
CSARGGPNKEQYF
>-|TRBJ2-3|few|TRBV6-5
TGTGCCAGCAGTTATCGCTCGGGAGATACGCAGTATTTT
CASSYRSGDTQYF
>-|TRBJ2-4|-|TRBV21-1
TGTGCCAGCAGCGGGACAGTCCGAAACATTCAGTACTTC
CASSGTVRNIQYF
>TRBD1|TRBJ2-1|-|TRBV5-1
TGCGCCAGCAGCTTGGACGGGACAGCAAATCGCAATGAGCAGTTCTTC
CASSLDGTANRNEQFF
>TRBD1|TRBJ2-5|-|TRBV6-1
TGTGCCAGCAGTCCCCGTGGGACAGGGGGCGAAGAGACCCAGTACTTC
CASSPRGTGGEETQYF
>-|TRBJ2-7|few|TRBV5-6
TGTGCCAGCAGCTTGCGCGGGGTGGACTACGAGCAGTACTTC
CASSLRGVDYEQYF
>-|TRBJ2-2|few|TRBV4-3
TGCGCCAGCAGCCATGCAGGGCCCGGGACCGGGGAGCTGTTTTTT
CASSHAGPGTGELFF
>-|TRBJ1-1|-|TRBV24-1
TGTGCCACCAGTGATTTCGTAGGTGAAGCTTTCTTT
CATSDFVGEAFF
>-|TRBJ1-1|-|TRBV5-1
TGCGCCAGCAGCTGGGGGACATTGAACACTGAAGCTTTCTTT
CASSWGTLNTEAFF
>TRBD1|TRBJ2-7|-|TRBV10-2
TGCGCCAGCAGAGCCGGGACAGTATTAGGCGAGCAGTACTTC
CASRAGTVLGEQYF
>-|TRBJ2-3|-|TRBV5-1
TGCGCCAGCAGCTTAACTAGGTCGAATTCAGATACGCAGTATTTT
CASSLTRSNSDTQYF
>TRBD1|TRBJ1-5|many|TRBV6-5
TGTGCCAGCAGTACTGACAGGGGTATGTTTTTGAATCAGCCCCAGCATTTT
CASSTDRGMFLNQPQHF
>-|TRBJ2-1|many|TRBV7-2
TGTGCCAGCAGTCCAACGAACGGGGAGCAGTTCTTC
CASSPTNGEQFF
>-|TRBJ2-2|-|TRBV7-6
TGTGCCAGCAGCTTATTCGGGGGCGGGGGGAACACCGGGGAGCTGTTTTTT
CASSLFGGGGNTGELFF
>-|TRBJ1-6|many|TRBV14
TGTGCCAGCAGCCTTATGGACTTTTCGGCCCTCCACTTT
CASSLMDFSALHF
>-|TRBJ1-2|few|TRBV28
TGTGCCAGCAGTTTTGGGGAACCGGCCGGGGGCTACACCTTC
CASSFGEPAGGYTF
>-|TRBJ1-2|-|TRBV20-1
TGCAGTCCCCAGAGCAGGACACGAGGCTACACCTTC
CSPQSRTRGYTF
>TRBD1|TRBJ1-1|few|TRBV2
TGTGCCAGCAGTGGGGACAGGGGGACTGAAGCTTTCTTT
CASSGDRGTEAFF
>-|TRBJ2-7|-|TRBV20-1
TGCAGTGCCCGATCCCCCAAAACTTCCTACGAGCAGTACTTC
CSARSPKTSYEQYF
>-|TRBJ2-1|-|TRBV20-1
TGCAGTGCTAGATTTGCGTCTAACTCCTACAATGAGCAGTTCTTC
CSARFASNSYNEQFF
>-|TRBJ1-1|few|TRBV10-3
TGTGCCATCAGTGCAGGGGTAGCGAACACTGAAGCTTTCTTT
CAISAGVANTEAFF
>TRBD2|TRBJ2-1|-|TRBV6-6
TGTGCCAGCAGTTACGTAGCGGGGGTAGGTGAGCAGTTCTTC
CASSYVAGVGEQFF